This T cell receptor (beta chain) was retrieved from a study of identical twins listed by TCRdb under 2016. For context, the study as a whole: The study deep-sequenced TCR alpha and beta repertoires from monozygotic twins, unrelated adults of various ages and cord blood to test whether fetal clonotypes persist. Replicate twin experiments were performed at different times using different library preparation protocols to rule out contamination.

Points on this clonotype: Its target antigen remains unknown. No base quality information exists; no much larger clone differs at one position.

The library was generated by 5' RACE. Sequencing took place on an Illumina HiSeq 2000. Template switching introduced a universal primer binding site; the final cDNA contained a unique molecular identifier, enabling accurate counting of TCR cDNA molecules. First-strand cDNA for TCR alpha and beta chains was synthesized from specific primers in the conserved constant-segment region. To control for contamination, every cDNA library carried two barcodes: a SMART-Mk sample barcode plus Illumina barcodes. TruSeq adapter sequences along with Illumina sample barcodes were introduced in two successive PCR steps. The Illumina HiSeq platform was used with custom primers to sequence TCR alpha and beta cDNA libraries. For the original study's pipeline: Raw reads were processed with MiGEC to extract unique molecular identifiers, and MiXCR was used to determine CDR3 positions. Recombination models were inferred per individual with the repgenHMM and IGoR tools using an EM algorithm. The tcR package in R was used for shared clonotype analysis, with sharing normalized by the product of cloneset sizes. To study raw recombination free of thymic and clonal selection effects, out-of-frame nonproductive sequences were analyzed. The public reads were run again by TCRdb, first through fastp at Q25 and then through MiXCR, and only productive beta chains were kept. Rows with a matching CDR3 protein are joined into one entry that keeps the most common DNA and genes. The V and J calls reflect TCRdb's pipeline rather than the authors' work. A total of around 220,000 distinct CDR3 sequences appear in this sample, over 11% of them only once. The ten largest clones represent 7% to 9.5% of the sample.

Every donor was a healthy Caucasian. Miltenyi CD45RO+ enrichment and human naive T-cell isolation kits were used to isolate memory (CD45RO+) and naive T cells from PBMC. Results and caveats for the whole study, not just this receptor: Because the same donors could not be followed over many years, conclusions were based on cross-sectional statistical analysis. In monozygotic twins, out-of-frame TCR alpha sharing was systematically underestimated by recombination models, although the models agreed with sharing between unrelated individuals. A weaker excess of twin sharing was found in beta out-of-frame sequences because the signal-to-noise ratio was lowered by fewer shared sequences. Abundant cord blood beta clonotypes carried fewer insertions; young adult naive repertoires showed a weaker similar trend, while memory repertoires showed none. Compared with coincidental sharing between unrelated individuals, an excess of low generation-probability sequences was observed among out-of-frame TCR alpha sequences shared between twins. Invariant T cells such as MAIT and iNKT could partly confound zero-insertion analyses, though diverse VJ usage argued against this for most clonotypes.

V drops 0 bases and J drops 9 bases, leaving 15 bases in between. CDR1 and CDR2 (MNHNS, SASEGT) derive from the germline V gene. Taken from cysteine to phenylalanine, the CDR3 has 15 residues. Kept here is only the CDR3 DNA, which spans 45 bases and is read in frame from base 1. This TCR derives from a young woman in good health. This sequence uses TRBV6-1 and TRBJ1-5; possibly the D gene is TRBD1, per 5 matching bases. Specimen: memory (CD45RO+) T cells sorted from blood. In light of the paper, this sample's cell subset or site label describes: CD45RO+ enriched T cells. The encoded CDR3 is CASSEAGGVPRPQHF. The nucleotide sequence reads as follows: TGTGCCAGCAGTGAAGCCGGGGGGGTCCCTCGGCCCCAGCATTTT.